Reported below is one TCR beta chain. Antigen: not known. These data come from a study of blood T cells in healthy people across ages. Study-wide points: Diversity estimates drawn from one million T cells were deemed underestimates. In these data, TCR beta diversity tracked strongly with naive T cell percentage.

There were at least 5 micrograms of total RNA extracted from every sample. The second PCR ran about 7 to 12 cycles with a sample-barcoded 5' primer and J-beta primers. Using its own MiXCR run on the 5' RACE reads, TCRdb lists one record per CDR3 protein. The sample lists fewer than 2 million distinct CDR3 sequences, 35% to 50% occurring once. CDR1 is MGHRA, CDR2 YSYEKL, per germline. V dropped 5 bases and J dropped 0 bases, with 11 bases sitting between them. The CDR3 covers 14 residues. The sequence came from a human donor in good health. The sequencing sample was made of blood. V usage is TRBV4-1 and J usage is TRBJ2-7; D is ambiguous. The CDR3 DNA reads as TGCGCCAGCAGCTCCCATGGTGGCTCCTACGAGCAGTACTTC. This encodes CASSSHGGSYEQYF.